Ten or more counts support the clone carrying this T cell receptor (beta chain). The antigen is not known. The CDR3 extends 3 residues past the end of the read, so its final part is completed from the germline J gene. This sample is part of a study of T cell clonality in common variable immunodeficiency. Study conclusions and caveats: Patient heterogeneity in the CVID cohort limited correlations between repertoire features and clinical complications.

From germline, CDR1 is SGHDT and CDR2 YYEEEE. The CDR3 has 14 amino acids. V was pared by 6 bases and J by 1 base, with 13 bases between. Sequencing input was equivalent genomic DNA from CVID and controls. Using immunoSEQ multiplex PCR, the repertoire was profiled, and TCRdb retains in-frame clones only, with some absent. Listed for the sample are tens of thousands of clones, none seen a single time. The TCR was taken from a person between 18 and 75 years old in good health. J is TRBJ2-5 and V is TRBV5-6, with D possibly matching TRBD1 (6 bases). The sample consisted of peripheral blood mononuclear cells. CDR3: CASTPTGIQETQYF. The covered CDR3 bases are TGTGCCAGCACCCCGACAGGAATCCAAGAGACC.